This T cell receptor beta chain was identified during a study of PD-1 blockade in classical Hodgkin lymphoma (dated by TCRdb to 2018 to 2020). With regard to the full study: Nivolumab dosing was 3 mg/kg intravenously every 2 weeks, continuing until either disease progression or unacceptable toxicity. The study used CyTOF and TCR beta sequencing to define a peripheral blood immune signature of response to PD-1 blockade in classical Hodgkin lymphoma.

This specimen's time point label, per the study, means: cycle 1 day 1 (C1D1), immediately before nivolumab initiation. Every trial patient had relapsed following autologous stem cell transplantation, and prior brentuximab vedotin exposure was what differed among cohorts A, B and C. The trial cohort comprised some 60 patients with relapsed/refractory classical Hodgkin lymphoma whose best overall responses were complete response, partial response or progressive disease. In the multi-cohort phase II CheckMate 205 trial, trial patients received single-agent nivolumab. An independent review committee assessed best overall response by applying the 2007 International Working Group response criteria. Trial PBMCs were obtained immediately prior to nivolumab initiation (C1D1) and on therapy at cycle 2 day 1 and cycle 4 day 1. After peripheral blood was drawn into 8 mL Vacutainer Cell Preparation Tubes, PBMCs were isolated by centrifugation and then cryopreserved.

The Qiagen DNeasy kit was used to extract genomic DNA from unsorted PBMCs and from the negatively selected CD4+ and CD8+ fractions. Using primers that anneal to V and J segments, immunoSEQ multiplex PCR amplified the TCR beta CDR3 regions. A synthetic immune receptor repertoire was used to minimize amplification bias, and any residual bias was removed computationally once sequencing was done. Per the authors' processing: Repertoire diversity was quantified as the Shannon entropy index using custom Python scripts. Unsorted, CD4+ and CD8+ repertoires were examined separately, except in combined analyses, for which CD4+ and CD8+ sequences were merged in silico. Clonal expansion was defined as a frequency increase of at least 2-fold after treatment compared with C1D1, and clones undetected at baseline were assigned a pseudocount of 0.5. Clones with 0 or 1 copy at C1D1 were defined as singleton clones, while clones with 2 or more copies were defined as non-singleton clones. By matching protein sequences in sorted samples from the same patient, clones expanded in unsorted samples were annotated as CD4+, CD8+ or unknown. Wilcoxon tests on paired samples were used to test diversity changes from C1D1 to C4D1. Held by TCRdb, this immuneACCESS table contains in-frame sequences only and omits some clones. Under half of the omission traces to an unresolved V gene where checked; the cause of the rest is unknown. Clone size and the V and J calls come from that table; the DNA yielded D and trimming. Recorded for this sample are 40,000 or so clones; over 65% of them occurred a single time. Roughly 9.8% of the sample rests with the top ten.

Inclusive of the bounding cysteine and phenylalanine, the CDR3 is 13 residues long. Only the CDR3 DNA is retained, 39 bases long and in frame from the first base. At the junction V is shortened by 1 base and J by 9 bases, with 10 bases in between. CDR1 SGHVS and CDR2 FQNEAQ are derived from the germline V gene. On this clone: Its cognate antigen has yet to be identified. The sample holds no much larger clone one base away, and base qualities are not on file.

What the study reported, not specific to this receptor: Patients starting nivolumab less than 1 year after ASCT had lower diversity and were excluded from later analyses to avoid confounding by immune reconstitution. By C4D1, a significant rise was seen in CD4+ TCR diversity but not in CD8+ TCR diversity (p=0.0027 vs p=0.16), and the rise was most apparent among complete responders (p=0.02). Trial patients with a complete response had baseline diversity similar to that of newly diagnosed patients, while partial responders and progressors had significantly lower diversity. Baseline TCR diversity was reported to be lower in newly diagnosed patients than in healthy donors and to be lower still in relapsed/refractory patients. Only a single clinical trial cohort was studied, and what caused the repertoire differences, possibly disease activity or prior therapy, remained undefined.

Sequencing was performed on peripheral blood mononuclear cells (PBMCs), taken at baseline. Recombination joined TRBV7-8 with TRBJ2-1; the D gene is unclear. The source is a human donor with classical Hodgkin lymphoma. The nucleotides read TGTGCCAGCAGCTTAGGACGGTCTAGTGAGCAGTTCTTC. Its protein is CASSLGRSSEQFF.